Shown below are 31 T cell receptor delta chains from a single sample sequenced in a study of gamma-delta chains in newborns, infants, children. TCRdb re-called clones from the reads using CATT. This table holds some 2,000 delta-chain clones, around 3% found once. The material sequenced was blood. All receptors derive from a child in good health.

About this clone: A single base separates this from a much larger clone, so it may be a read error. The same CDR3 can be traced to other DNA sequences in this sample. The chain couples TRDV2 to TRDJ1; perhaps TRDD3 as D (6 bases). The CDR3 loop spans 16 amino acids. Germline V gene sequence: CDR1 GEAIGNYY, CDR2 EKD. This chain's CDR3 is CACDTVSLGDTDKLIF. As DNA, the CDR3 is TGCGCCTGTGACACCGTGTCATTGGGGGACACCGATAAACTCATCTTT.

This clone occurred a few times. The V gene is TRDV2, the J gene TRDJ1; no reliable D call. The CDR3 extends over 14 amino acids. CDR1 is GEAIGNYY and CDR2 is EKD in the germline V gene. Trimming pared 3 bases from V and 0 bases from J, leaving 10 bases between. The CDR3: CACDPIIYTDKLIF. The CDR3 DNA reads TGTGCCTGTGACCCAATCATTTACACCGATAAACTCATCTTT.

This clone turned up a few times. The protein that TCRdb holds for this DNA derives from a much larger clone and differs from the translated DNA at residue 3, which likely indicates a read error; the protein shown here is translated from the DNA. This chain joins TRDV2 and TRDJ1; 12 nucleotides agree with TRDD3. The CDR3 runs 21 residues. Looked up from germline, CDR1 is GEAIGNYY and CDR2 is EKD. The CDR3 here is CARDTLPTSAGGYEFGDKLIF. In nucleotides, the CDR3 is TGTGCCCGTGACACCTTACCGACCAGTGCTGGGGGATACGAGTTTGGCGATAAACTCATCTTT.

The sample holds a few counts of this clone. A far larger clone is a single base away, which makes a read error likely. Other DNA sequences in this sample translate to the same CDR3. The V gene is TRDV2, the J gene TRDJ1; 8 nucleotides agree with TRDD3. CDR1 GEAIGNYY and CDR2 EKD come from the germline V gene. The CDR3 consists of 18 residues. The V gene end was trimmed by 0 bases and the J gene end by 0 bases; junction bases not matched to a gene: 11. The CDR3 here is CACDTVTGGYRYTDKLIF. The CDR3 bases are TGTGCCTGTGACACCGTGACTGGGGGGTACCGGTACACCGATAAACTCATCTTT.

This clone has more than one count but fewer than ten. Compared with germline, one end of the junction differs, possibly owing to a read error. V usage is TRDV2 and J usage is TRDJ1, with TRDD3 identical over 9 bases. The germline CDR1 and CDR2 sequences are GEAIGNYY and EKD. The CDR3 has 15 amino acids. Written as DNA, the CDR3 is TGTGCTTGTGACTATCTGGGGGATGGGACCGATAAACCCATCTTT. This encodes CACDYLGDGTDKPIF.

This clone was counted between two and nine times. Given a much more abundant clone one base away, this may be a read error. The chain uses TRDV2 and TRDJ1; TRDD3 matches 10 bases. The CDR3 has 20 residues. The V segment lost 3 bases and the J segment 3 bases; nucleotides outside the gene matches: 21. Germline V gene lookup returns CDR1 GEAIGNYY and CDR2 EKD. CDR3 region: CACDSLVRGDTQLGADKLIF. The CDR3 region has the DNA TGTGCCTGTGACTCCCTCGTAAGGGGGGATACGCAACTCGGAGCCGATAAACTCATCTTT.

This clone was picked up a small number of times. This sequence is one base from a far larger clone and is likely a read error. The genes are TRDV2 and TRDJ3, with D maybe TRDD3 (5 bases). This CDR3 is built from 18 residues. Germline V gives CDR1 GEAIGNYY, CDR2 EKD. Here the CDR3 reads CACDTAGLSSWDARQMFF. CDR3 sequence (DNA): TGTGCCTGTGACACCGCAGGATTAAGCTCCTGGGACGCCCGACAGATGTTTTTC.

This clone is judged large (0.1 to 1%). One end of the junction is discordant with germline, which a read error may explain. The rearrangement joins TRDV2 to TRDJ1, with unresolved D. The V gene's germline CDR1 is GEAIGNYY and CDR2 EKD. The CDR3 runs 16 residues. CDR3 sequence reads: CACDPLTSWVTNKLIF. For the CDR3, the DNA is TGTGCCTGTGACCCCCTCACATCGTGGGTCACCAATAAACTCATCTTT.

Comments on this clone: With a much larger clone just one base away, this may be a read error. V usage is TRDV2 and J usage is TRDJ3, with 9 bases lining up with TRDD3. CDR1 GEAIGNYY and CDR2 EKD come from the germline V gene. The CDR3 loop spans 17 amino acids. The trim removed 6 bases at V and 0 bases at J, leaving 5 bases unmatched. CDR3 nucleotide sequence: TGTGCCTGTTTCTCACTGGGGGACTCCTGGGACACCCGACAGATGTTTTTC. Protein sequence: CACFSLGDSWDTRQMFF.

Concerning this clone: Possible read error: a much larger clone is one base away. The same CDR3 can be traced to other DNA sequences in this sample. The genes are TRDV2 and TRDJ1, with 12 bases fitting TRDD3. The CDR3 extends over 22 amino acids. V lost 1 base, J lost 1 base, and 21 bases stayed unmatched. In germline, CDR1 is GEAIGNYY, CDR2 EKD. CDR3 nucleotides: TGTGCCTGTGACACGGTTCCCAACGACTGGGGGATACAAGGAGGGAGCACCGATAAACTCATCTTT. Translated, it gives CACDTVPNDWGIQGGSTDKLIF.

On this clone: This clone may be a read error of a much larger clone one base away. Other DNA sequences in the sample encode the same CDR3. The chain links TRDV2 to TRDJ3; 13 bases map to TRDD3. CDR1 is GEAIGNYY, CDR2 EKD, per germline. This CDR3 comprises 21 residues. The CDR3 DNA reads as TGTGCCTGTGATCCTGTACTGGGGGATACGCAGAGCTCCTGGGACACCCGACAAATGTTTTTC. Its translation is CACDPVLGDTQSSWDTRQMFF.

Turning to this clone: A much larger clonotype is one base distant, so this may be a read error. The chain has TRDV2 and TRDJ1, with D possibly matching TRDD3 (5 bases). The CDR3 contains 17 residues. V was trimmed by 3 bases and J by 0 bases, leaving 19 bases between them. The germline CDR1 and CDR2 sequences are GEAIGNYY and EKD. The CDR3 loop reads CACDPLLAGENTDKLIF. The CDR3 nucleotides are TGTGCCTGTGACCCACTACTGGCCGGCGAAAACACCGATAAACTCATCTTT.

The gene calls are TRDV1 and TRDJ1, with D perhaps TRDD2 or TRDD3 (5 bases each). CDR1 and CDR2 from the germline V gene are TSWWSYY and QGS. With 3 bases removed from V and 2 bases from J, the gap between germline ends came to 31 bases. The CDR3 loop spans 21 amino acids. CDR3 region: CALGDPGLPVLEDRLTDKLIF. The CDR3 nucleotides are TGTGCTCTTGGGGACCCAGGCCTACCCGTACTGGAGGACCGTTTAACCGATAAACTCATCTTT.

In its sample, this clone was seen a few times. This specimen includes other DNA sequences encoding the same CDR3. This rearrangement joins TRDV1 to TRDJ1; TRDD3 is a possible D gene (6 bases). CDR3 size: 22 residues. Germline CDR1 reads TSWWSYY; CDR2 reads QGS. The V end was cut by 2 bases, the J end by 2 bases, with 33 bases between. CDR3 DNA: TGTGCTCTTGGGGAATCTAGACGTTCTGAGCTGGGGCAATACCAGACGACCGATAAACTCATCTTT. This sequence encodes CALGESRRSELGQYQTTDKLIF.

With respect to this clone: A much more abundant neighbour one base away suggests this may be a read error. This specimen includes other DNA sequences encoding the same CDR3. The rearrangement uses TRDV2 and TRDJ1, with D perhaps TRDD3 (5 bases). Germline CDR1 and CDR2: GEAIGNYY and EKD. The CDR3 sequence is 17 residues long. V was pared by 0 bases and J by 1 base, with 17 bases between. In DNA, the CDR3 is TGTGCCTGTGACACCGTGGGGCAGAATATAACCACCGATAAACTCATCTTT. Protein sequence: CACDTVGQNITTDKLIF.

Points on this clone: This could be a read error, since a much larger clone is one nucleotide away. Other DNA sequences of this sample code for an identical CDR3. CDR3 sequence reads: CAASARKSTGGSNTDKLIF. The CDR3 region has the DNA TGTGCAGCAAGCGCCAGGAAATCGACTGGGGGCTCGAACACTGATAAACTCATCTTT. This chain links TRAV29/DV5 with TRDJ1; 8 bases are shared with TRDD3. The germline gives CDR1 NSMFDY, CDR2 ISSIKDK. The CDR3 totals 19 residues.

For this clone: A much larger clone lies one base from this, so it may be a read error. The same CDR3 is also encoded by other DNA sequences in this sample. The gene calls are TRDV3 and TRDJ1; the match to TRDD3 covers 8 bases. CDR1 TVYSNPD and CDR2 GDNSRS come from the germline V gene (reference sequence). CDR3 length equals 16 residues. The CDR3 region is CASSRGSGDTLDKLIF. The CDR3 DNA reads TGTGCCTCCAGCCGAGGGTCCGGGGATACCCTCGATAAGCTCATCTTT.

By share, this clone ranks as large. Other DNA sequences in the same sample also yield this CDR3. The chain couples TRDV2 to TRDJ1; TRDD3 aligns across 7 bases. The J segment lost 14 bases and the V segment lost 0 bases, leaving 32 bases of the junction unmatched. The CDR3 consists of 20 residues. Per germline, CDR1 GEAIGNYY and CDR2 EKD. CDR3 sequence: CACDTVQLTTSLGASSRLIF. The CDR3 DNA reads TGTGCCTGTGACACCGTCCAACTAACTACGTCGCTGGGGGCCTCGTCCCGATTAATCTTT.

Only a few counts were recorded for this clone. It may be a read error: a sequence one base away is much more abundant. The chain links TRDV2 to TRDJ1; the match to TRDD3 covers 8 bases. Germline loops: CDR1 GEAIGNYY, CDR2 EKD. The CDR3 is made up of 17 amino acids. CDR3 nucleotides: TGTGCCTGTGACACCGTGGGTGGGGATACCACGCCCGGTAAACCCATCTTT. Its translation: CACDTVGGDTTPGKPIF.

Concerning this clone: A far larger clone is one nucleotide away, so this likely arose from a read error. This same CDR3 is encoded by further DNA sequences in the sample. The gene calls are TRDV2 and TRDJ1; TRDD3 matches 12 bases. Trimming cost V 0 bases and J 5 bases; bases outside gene matches: 12. The length of the CDR3 is 18 residues. The germline V gene has CDR1 GEAIGNYY and CDR2 EKD. The CDR3 DNA follows: TGTGCCTGTGACACCCTACATCTGGGGGATACGATCACTGATAAACTCATCTTT. Protein product: CACDTLHLGDTITDKLIF.

On this clone itself: Possible read error: a much larger clone is one base away. The CDR3 spells CACDTLMGDTRFAADRLIF. CDR3 sequence (DNA): TGTGCCTGTGACACCTTAATGGGGGATACGCGATTTGCCGCCGATAGACTCATCTTC. The V and J genes are TRDV2 and TRDJ1; 11 nucleotides match TRDD3. CDR1 is GEAIGNYY, CDR2 EKD, per germline. There are 19 residues in the CDR3.

This clone was detected a few times. A much more abundant neighbour one base away suggests this may be a read error. The V gene is TRDV2, the J gene TRDJ1; 13 positions match TRDD3. V gave up 0 bases and J gave up 3 bases; unmatched junction bases: 12. The CDR3 sequence is 19 residues long. CDR1 GEAIGNYY and CDR2 EKD come from the germline V gene. The CDR3 loop reads CACDTVGLGDTRGADKLIF. In DNA, the CDR3 is TGTGCCTGTGACACCGTTGGACTGGGGGATACGCGTGGCGCCGATAAACTCATCTTT.

Concerning this clone: This may be a read error: a much more frequent sequence differs by one nucleotide. The chain couples TRDV2 to TRDJ1; 8 bases line up with TRDD3. Germline CDR1 GEAIGNYY, CDR2 EKD. This CDR3 is 19 amino acids long. With 0 bases clipped from V and 1 base from J, the junction kept 15 bases outside the gene matches. The DNA for the CDR3 is TGTGCCTGTGACACCGTTGGACTGGGGGGTACGCGTGGCACCGATAAACTCATCTTT. This encodes CACDTVGLGGTRGTDKLIF.

Note on this clone: A read error is the likely source, as a far larger clone sits one nucleotide away. The J gene is TRDJ1, the V gene TRAV29/DV5, with D possibly being TRDD2 or TRDD3 (5 bases each). The J gene, missing from TCRdb, was assigned here through DNA to germline matching. This CDR3 has 14 amino acids. V was clipped by 6 bases and J by 3 bases, with 18 bases between them. CDR1 NSMFDY and CDR2 ISSIKDK come from the germline V gene. The CDR3 bases are TGTGCAGGAGGGACCTTCGGGGACGCCGATAAACTCATCTTT. Residues: CAGGTFGDADKLIF.

In this sample, this clone is large. Other DNA sequences within the sample encode an identical CDR3. The V and J genes are TRDV2 and TRDJ1; 7 bases are shared with TRDD3. Germline V gives CDR1 GEAIGNYY, CDR2 EKD. The CDR3 contains 16 residues. Losses at the gene ends were 0 bases for V and 1 base for J; bases not matched to a gene: 7. The chain's CDR3 is CACDTVVWGTTDKLIF. The DNA for the CDR3 is TGTGCCTGTGACACCGTGGTGTGGGGGACCACCGATAAACTCATCTTT.

This clone appeared a few times. A far larger clone lies a single base away; this is likely a read error. The V call is TRDV2, the J call TRDJ3; no clear D gene. Germline V gene data show CDR1 as GEAIGNYY and CDR2 as EKD. This CDR3 comprises 18 residues. The CDR3 loop reads CAYDTAGLSSWDTRQMFF. In DNA form, the CDR3 reads TGTGCCTATGACACCGCAGGATTAAGCTCCTGGGACACCCGACAGATGTTTTTC.

This clone was detected once. A read error may explain this, as a much larger clone is one base away. The V gene is listed as TRDV2; no J gene was called; the table's D call of TRDD3 was not tested on the DNA. Germline V CDR1 and CDR2: GEAIGNYY, EKD. The CDR3 covers 17 residues. CDR3 coding DNA: TGTGCCTGTGACACCTTACTGGGGGCCTCCTACACCGATAAACCCATCTTT. It translates to CACDTLLGASYTDKPIF.

For this clone: This specimen includes other DNA sequences encoding the same CDR3. The chain combines TRDV2 with TRDJ1; 8 bases align to TRDD3. Germline V gene sequence: CDR1 GEAIGNYY, CDR2 EKD. The CDR3 contains 18 residues. The trim removed 1 base at V and 0 bases at J, leaving 12 bases unmatched. CDR3 coding DNA: TGTGCCTGTGACACTGCGGGATACGGGATAGAGTACACCGATAAACTCATCTTT. It yields the protein CACDTAGYGIEYTDKLIF.

Turning to this clone: A much larger clonotype is one base distant, so this may be a read error. This sequence joins TRDV2 and TRDJ3, with 8 bases identical to TRDD3. The CDR3 covers 22 residues. In germline, CDR1 is GEAIGNYY, CDR2 EKD. In nucleotides, the CDR3 is TGTGCCTGTGGCACCGCCCAACTGGGGGTCCTCCGCAATTCCTGGGACACCCGACAGATGTTTTTC. Its protein is CACGTAQLGVLRNSWDTRQMFF.

The sample holds a few counts of this clone. A much more abundant neighbour one base away suggests this may be a read error. The chain carries TRDV2 and TRDJ3; D might be TRDD3 (6 bases). CDR1 GEAIGNYY and CDR2 EKD come from the germline V gene. This CDR3 is 17 amino acids long. CDR3 DNA: TGTGCCTTTTCGAAGGGGGACCGCTCCTGGGACACCCGACGGATGTTTTTC. Protein product: CAFSKGDRSWDTRRMFF.

In the case of this clone: A much larger clone lies a single base off, so this may be a read error. The chain combines TRDV2 with TRDJ1; 10 bases line up with TRDD3. Germline CDR1 GEAIGNYY, CDR2 EKD. With V trimmed by 0 bases and J by 3 bases, 6 bases remained unmatched. The CDR3 totals 16 residues. This CDR3 reads CACDTVVLGDADKLIF. DNA of the CDR3: TGTGCCTGTGACACCGTAGTACTGGGGGATGCCGATAAACTCATCTTT.